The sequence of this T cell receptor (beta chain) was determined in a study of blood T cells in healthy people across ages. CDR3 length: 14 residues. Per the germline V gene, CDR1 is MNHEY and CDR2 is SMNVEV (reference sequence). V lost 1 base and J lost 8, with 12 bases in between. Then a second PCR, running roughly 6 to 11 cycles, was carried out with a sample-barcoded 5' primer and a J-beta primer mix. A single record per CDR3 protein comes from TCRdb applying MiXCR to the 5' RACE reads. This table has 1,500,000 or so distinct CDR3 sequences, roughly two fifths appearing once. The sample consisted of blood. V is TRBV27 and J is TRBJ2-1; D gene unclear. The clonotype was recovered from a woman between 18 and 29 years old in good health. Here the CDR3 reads CASSLFLSPDEQFF. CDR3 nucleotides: TGTGCCAGCAGTTTATTTCTCTCCCCGGATGAGCAGTTCTTC.